This is a list of T cell receptor beta chains from one sample in a study of T cell responses to AZD1222 COVID-19 vaccine. Sequencing used immunoSEQ multiplex PCR; TCRdb keeps in-frame clones, though not all of them. The sample carries roughly 150,000 clones, roughly 88% recorded once. Source: peripheral blood, taken on day 0 of MenACWY control vaccination. The source is an adult in good health. CDR3s include the opening cysteine and the closing phenylalanine or tryptophan. Each record gives: D gene, V gene, CDR3 length, J gene, clone size, CDR3 protein, CDR3 DNA. The D gene is left open where the match is weak. Size is stated for part of the rows, as once, few or many counts, or as a class when the clone is expanded.

-,TRBV11-2,13,TRBJ2-7,-,CASTNPGMWEQYF,TGTGCCAGCACCAACCCAGGGATGTGGGAGCAGTACTTC
-,TRBV24-1,16,TRBJ2-2,-,CATSDLGGFDTGELFF,TGTGCCACCAGTGATTTAGGGGGTTTCGACACCGGGGAGCTGTTTTTT
-,TRBV11-3,12,TRBJ1-1,-,CASSYRLFEAFF,TGTGCCAGCAGCTATAGGCTCTTTGAAGCTTTCTTT
-,TRBV6-5,14,TRBJ2-7,-,CASSPDRLSYEQYF,TGTGCCAGCAGCCCCGACAGACTCTCCTACGAGCAGTACTTC
TRBD1,TRBV30,14,TRBJ1-6,-,CAWSAGTVNSPLHF,TGTGCCTGGAGTGCTGGGACAGTTAATTCACCCCTCCACTTT
-,TRBV6-5,13,TRBJ1-3,-,CASRTDSENTIYF,TGTGCCAGCAGAACAGATTCCGAAAACACCATATATTTT
-,TRBV28,17,TRBJ1-4,-,CASSLLSRRGKDEKLFF,TGTGCCAGCAGTTTATTGTCCCGCCGGGGTAAGGATGAAAAACTGTTTTTT
TRBD2,TRBV19,16,TRBJ2-7,-,CASTPGASGAYYEQYF,TGTGCCAGTACCCCCGGGGCTAGCGGGGCTTACTACGAGCAGTACTTC
-,TRBV7-3,14,TRBJ1-1,-,CASSNHARNTEAFF,TGTGCCAGCAGCAATCACGCAAGGAACACTGAAGCTTTCTTT
-,TRBV30,12,TRBJ1-6,-,CAWSADNSPLHF,TGTGCCTGGAGTGCGGATAATTCACCCCTCCACTTT
TRBD2,TRBV25-1,14,TRBJ2-5,-,CASSSLAGEETQYF,TGTGCCAGCAGTTCCTTAGCGGGAGAAGAGACCCAGTACTTC
-,TRBV5-1,15,TRBJ1-2,-,CASSLVGGAGAGYTF,TGCGCCAGCAGCTTGGTTGGGGGCGCCGGGGCTGGCTACACCTTC
-,TRBV7-2,14,TRBJ2-3,-,CASSLDWSTDTQYF,TGTGCCAGCAGCTTAGACTGGAGCACAGATACGCAGTATTTT
-,TRBV19,13,TRBJ1-2,-,CASSIDQAYGYTF,TGTGCCAGTAGTATAGATCAGGCTTATGGCTACACCTTC
TRBD1,TRBV12-5,14,TRBJ1-1,-,CASGPPGQGGLAFF,TGTGCTAGTGGCCCGCCCGGACAGGGGGGACTTGCTTTCTTT
TRBD2,TRBV7-2,14,TRBJ2-2,-,CASRAGRATGELFF,TGTGCCAGCAGAGCGGGGCGCGCCACCGGGGAGCTGTTTTTT
TRBD1,TRBV30,12,TRBJ2-7,-,CAWSARQGSGYF,TGTGCCTGGAGTGCCCGACAGGGGTCTGGGTACTTC
-,TRBV28,15,TRBJ1-1,-,CASTQPGHMNTEAFF,TGTGCCAGCACCCAACCGGGACACATGAACACTGAAGCTTTCTTT
-,TRBV7-9,10,TRBJ2-2,-,CAWLHGELFF,TGTGCTTGGTTACACGGGGAGCTGTTTTTT
TRBD1,TRBV6-2/TRBV6-3,13,TRBJ1-2,-,CASSGDRAMGYTF,TGTGCCAGCAGCGGGGACAGGGCGATGGGCTACACCTTC
-,TRBV15,13,TRBJ1-5,-,CATSVSPNQPQHF,TGTGCCACCAGTGTTAGTCCTAATCAGCCCCAGCATTTT
TRBD2,TRBV3-1/TRBV3-2,15,TRBJ2-1,-,CASSQVAGEIDEQFF,TGTGCCAGCAGCCAGGTAGCGGGGGAGATCGATGAGCAGTTCTTC
TRBD1,TRBV7-3,14,TRBJ2-1,-,CASSLGDRNNEQFF,TGTGCCAGCAGCTTAGGGGACAGGAACAATGAGCAGTTCTTC
-,TRBV11-1,15,TRBJ2-7,-,CASSLAAAGGYEQYF,TGTGCCAGCAGCTTAGCGGCGGCAGGGGGGTACGAGCAGTACTTC
TRBD1,TRBV12-5,14,TRBJ2-1,-,CASGLGDSRNEQFF,TGTGCTAGTGGTTTGGGGGACAGCCGCAATGAGCAGTTCTTC
TRBD2,TRBV10-3,16,TRBJ2-3,-,CAISEGLAGSTDTQYF,TGTGCCATCAGTGAGGGACTAGCGGGCAGCACAGATACGCAGTATTTT
-,TRBV5-4,15,TRBJ1-1,-,CASSAGRDGNTEAFF,TGTGCCAGCAGCGCGGGTCGGGACGGGAACACTGAAGCTTTCTTT
-,TRBV11-3,15,TRBJ2-3,-,CASSPGVAGTDTQYF,TGTGCCAGCAGCCCGGGGGTAGCGGGCACAGATACGCAGTATTTT
TRBD1,TRBV13,20,TRBJ2-5,-,CASSPLLVPGQVQIEETQYF,TGTGCCAGCAGCCCCCTTCTCGTCCCGGGACAGGTTCAGATCGAAGAGACCCAGTACTTC
-,TRBV27,16,TRBJ1-2,once,CASSSRRLGLGYGYTF,TGTGCCAGCAGTTCCCGGCGTTTGGGGCTTGGCTATGGCTACACCTTC
-,TRBV7-9,15,TRBJ1-6,-,CASSLTYEEDSPLHF,TGTGCCAGCAGCTTAACCTACGAGGAGGATTCACCCCTCCACTTT
TRBD1,TRBV28,15,TRBJ1-5,-,CACRTGALSNQPQHF,TGTGCCTGCCGGACAGGGGCACTTAGCAATCAGCCCCAGCATTTT
-,TRBV24-1,13,TRBJ1-1,-,CATSAVAGTEAFF,TGTGCCACCAGTGCCGTCGCGGGCACTGAAGCTTTCTTT
-,TRBV12-3/TRBV12-4,13,TRBJ1-2,once,CASSQRGGHGYTF,TGTGCCAGCAGTCAGAGGGGGGGGCATGGCTACACCTTC
-,TRBV3-1/TRBV3-2,15,TRBJ1-4,-,CASSQRGPSNEKLFF,TGTGCCAGCAGCCAAAGGGGTCCATCTAATGAAAAACTGTTTTTT
-,TRBV5-6,15,TRBJ1-3,-,CASSLGVGRTNTIYF,TGTGCCAGCAGCTTGGGAGTAGGGAGAACGAACACCATATATTTT
TRBD2,TRBV11-3,17,TRBJ2-2,-,CASSAGLAGGSGGELFF,TGTGCCAGCAGCGCCGGACTAGCGGGAGGGTCTGGCGGGGAGCTGTTTTTT
-,TRBV2,14,TRBJ2-5,-,CASSEGYYQETQYF,TGTGCCAGCAGTGAGGGCTATTATCAAGAGACCCAGTACTTC
-,TRBV11-2,13,TRBJ1-1,-,CASSPRVNTEAFF,TGTGCCAGCAGCCCTAGGGTGAACACTGAAGCTTTCTTT
TRBD1,TRBV30,15,TRBJ1-1,-,CAWSVPGGLNTEAFF,TGTGCCTGGAGTGTTCCAGGGGGCCTGAACACTGAAGCTTTCTTT
TRBD1,TRBV6-5,14,TRBJ2-7,-,CASSYGTGWGEQYF,TGTGCCAGCAGTTACGGGACAGGGTGGGGCGAGCAGTACTTC
TRBD1,TRBV2,15,TRBJ1-5,once,CASIKTGGAGQPQHF,TGTGCCAGCATTAAAACAGGGGGCGCGGGGCAGCCCCAGCATTTT
TRBD1,TRBV27,14,TRBJ1-2,-,CASRARQGSGRYTF,TGTGCCAGCAGAGCCCGACAGGGTTCCGGCCGCTACACCTTC
-,TRBV28,14,TRBJ1-5,-,CASSIQGNNQPQHF,TGTGCCAGCAGTATACAGGGAAACAATCAGCCCCAGCATTTT
-,TRBV5-1,17,TRBJ1-5,-,CASSLFPTGTGNQPQHF,TGCGCCAGCAGCTTGTTTCCTACCGGGACGGGCAATCAGCCCCAGCATTTT
-,TRBV6-5,13,TRBJ1-1,-,CASSWGQNTEAFF,TGTGCCAGCAGTTGGGGGCAGAACACTGAAGCTTTCTTT
-,TRBV6-6,15,TRBJ1-5,-,CASSYFRDSNQPQHF,TGTGCCAGCAGTTACTTCCGGGACAGCAATCAGCCCCAGCATTTT
TRBD1,TRBV18,13,TRBJ1-2,-,CASSPGQGAGYTF,TGTGCCAGCTCACCGGGACAGGGGGCTGGCTACACCTTC
TRBD1,TRBV7-2,13,TRBJ1-4,-,CASSADRDLNRFF,TGTGCCAGCAGTGCGGACAGGGACCTGAATCGGTTTTTT
-,TRBV11-2,13,TRBJ1-1,-,CASSLDLRAEAFF,TGTGCCAGCAGCTTAGATTTGAGGGCTGAAGCTTTCTTT
TRBD1,TRBV4-1,16,TRBJ1-1,-,CASSRSNRGKVTEAFF,TGCGCCAGCAGCCGATCAAACAGGGGCAAGGTCACTGAAGCTTTCTTT
-,TRBV7-3,13,TRBJ1-1,-,CASSLRQGTEAFF,TGTGCCAGCAGCTTACGCCAGGGGACTGAAGCTTTCTTT
-,TRBV5-1,15,TRBJ2-1,-,CASSLDSANYNEQFF,TGCGCCAGCAGCTTGGATAGCGCCAACTACAATGAGCAGTTCTTC
-,TRBV7-2,15,TRBJ1-3,once,CASSFSQGPGNTIYF,TGTGCCAGCAGCTTCAGTCAGGGGCCGGGAAACACCATATATTTT